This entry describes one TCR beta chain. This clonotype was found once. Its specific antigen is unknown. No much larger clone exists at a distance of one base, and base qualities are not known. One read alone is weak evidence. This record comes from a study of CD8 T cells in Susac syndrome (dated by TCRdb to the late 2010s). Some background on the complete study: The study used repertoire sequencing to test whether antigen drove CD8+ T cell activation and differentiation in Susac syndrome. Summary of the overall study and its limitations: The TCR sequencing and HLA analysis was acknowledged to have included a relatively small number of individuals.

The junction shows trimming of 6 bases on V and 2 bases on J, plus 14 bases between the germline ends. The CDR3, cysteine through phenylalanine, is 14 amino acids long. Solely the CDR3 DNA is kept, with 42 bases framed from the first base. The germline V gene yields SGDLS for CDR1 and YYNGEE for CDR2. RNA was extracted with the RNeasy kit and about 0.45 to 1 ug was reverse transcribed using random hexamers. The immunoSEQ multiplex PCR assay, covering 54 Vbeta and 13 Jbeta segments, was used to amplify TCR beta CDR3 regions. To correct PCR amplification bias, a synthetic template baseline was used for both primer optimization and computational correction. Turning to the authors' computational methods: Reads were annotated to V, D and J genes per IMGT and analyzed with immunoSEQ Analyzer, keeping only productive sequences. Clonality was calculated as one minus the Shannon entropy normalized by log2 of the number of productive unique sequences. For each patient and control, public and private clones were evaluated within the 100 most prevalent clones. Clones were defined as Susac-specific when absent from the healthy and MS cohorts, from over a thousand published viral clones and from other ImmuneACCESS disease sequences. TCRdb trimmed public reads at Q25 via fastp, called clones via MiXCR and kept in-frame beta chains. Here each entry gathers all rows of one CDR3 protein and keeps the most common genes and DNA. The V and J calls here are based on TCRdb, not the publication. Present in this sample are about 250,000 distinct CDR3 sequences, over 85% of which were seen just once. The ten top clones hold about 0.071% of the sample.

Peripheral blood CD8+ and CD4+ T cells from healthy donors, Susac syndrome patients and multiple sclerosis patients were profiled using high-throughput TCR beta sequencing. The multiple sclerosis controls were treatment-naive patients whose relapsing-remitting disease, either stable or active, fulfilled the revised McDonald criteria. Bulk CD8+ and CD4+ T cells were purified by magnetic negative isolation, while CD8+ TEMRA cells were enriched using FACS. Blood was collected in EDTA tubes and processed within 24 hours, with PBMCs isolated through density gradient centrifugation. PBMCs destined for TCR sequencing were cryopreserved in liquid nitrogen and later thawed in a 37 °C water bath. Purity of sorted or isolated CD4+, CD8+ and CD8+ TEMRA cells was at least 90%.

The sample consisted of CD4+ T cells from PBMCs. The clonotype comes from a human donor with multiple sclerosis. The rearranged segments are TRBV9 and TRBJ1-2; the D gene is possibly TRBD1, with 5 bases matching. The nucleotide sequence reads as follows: TGTGCCAGCAATGGGGCAGAGCAAAACTATGGCTACACCTTC. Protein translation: CASNGAEQNYGYTF.